The entry below describes one TCR beta chain. No cognate antigen has been identified for it. No much larger clone exists at a distance of one base, and base qualities are not known. The immunoSEQ Assay, a bias-controlled multiplex PCR, was used to amplify TCRbeta CDR3 regions from genomic DNA. Regarding the original processing steps: Within the assay, amplification of reference gene primers was used to estimate how many nucleated cells each sample contained. Sequence reads were collapsed and filtered to measure the absolute abundance of every unique TCRbeta CDR3 rearrangement. Productive Simpson clonality was computed per sample as the square root of Simpson's diversity index over productive rearrangements. Held by TCRdb, this immuneACCESS table contains in-frame sequences only and omits some clones. Under half of the omission traces to an unresolved V gene where checked; the cause of the rest is unknown. The V and J calls and the clone size are those of that table, but D and trimming were determined from the DNA. This sample holds 220,000 or so clones; 86% were observed only once. The top ten clones comprise 10% of the sample.

At one collaborating source in Seattle, patients were enrolled during active infection and were followed longitudinally through the course of disease. Each collaborating institution followed its own protocols to collect whole blood in K2EDTA tubes. Collaborator samples were shipped for TCRbeta analysis as frozen whole blood, isolated PBMCs, or DNA extracted from either sample type. The data derive from a study of blood T cell repertoires in COVID-19 (dated by TCRdb to the early 2020s). Describing the broader study: Collaborator samples came from the United States, Italy and Spain and covered acute and convalescent phases of COVID-19. The material from the prospective study consisted of cDNA or gDNA derived from T cells, B-cell-depleted T cells, or PBMCs. Deeply sampled blood TCRbeta repertoires from subjects exposed to, actively infected with, or recovered from COVID-19 were included in the dataset. The repertoires were released in a freely available public database intended as a resource for research on the immune response to SARS-CoV-2. Samples came from the ongoing ImmuneRACE study (first 160 participants) plus 1,254 subjects from 6 global collaborators. Nearly every sample came with metadata listing a de-identified subject ID, COVID-19 status, age in years and sex. Where available, HLA class I and class II types were taken from metadata supplied by the sample provider and were not determined by assay-based typing.

Beyond this particular receptor, the publication reports: How much clinical and demographic metadata was included differed by source and by participant, and the metadata was provided uncurated.

V is shortened by 7 bases, J by 0 bases, and the region joining them spans 11 bases. CDR1 is given as MGHRA and CDR2 as YSYEKL, both from the germline V gene. The CDR3 covers 14 residues, taking in both the cysteine and the phenylalanine. Just the 42-base CDR3 DNA is kept, in frame starting at base 1. The sequence links TRBV4-1 to TRBJ2-3; TRBD1 could be the D gene, as 6 bases match. The receptor was isolated from a woman in her fifties or sixties with COVID-19, enrolled during active disease. Sequencing was done on a sample of peripheral blood. The CDR3 is CASKDRTSTDTQYF. The DNA reads TGCGCCAGCAAGGACAGAACTAGCACAGATACGCAGTATTTT.